This T cell receptor beta chain derives from a study of cytomegalovirus exposure and HLA in healthy donors. The study's findings and limits: Analysis was performed later, and it showed HLA-associated TCR beta chains to be more clonally expanded than equally common others.

The PCR contained 60 Vbeta and 13 Jbeta primers. Some clones are missing from TCRdb's copy, which holds only in-frame ones; the method was immunoSEQ multiplex PCR. Of over 85,000 clones listed, more than 70% are singletons. With 4 bases removed from V and 7 bases from J, the gap between germline ends came to 16 bases. This CDR3 comprises 15 residues. Looked up from germline, CDR1 is MNHEY and CDR2 is SVGAGI. Concerning this clone itself: Its antigen is undetermined.

This TCR was recovered from a woman aged 40 to 50 in good health and CMV-seronegative. The gene calls are TRBV6-5 and TRBJ1-4; weak D call: TRBD1 (5 bases). What was sequenced was PBMCs. DNA for the CDR3: TGTGCCAGCAGTTTCTCCGGGACTTCGGGTGAAAAACTGTTTTTT. As protein: CASSFSGTSGEKLFF.